This T cell receptor beta chain comes out of a study of CD8 T cells in ankylosing spondylitis. CDR3 length equals 17 residues. Trimming cost V 2 bases and J 2 bases, with 15 bases left between them. CDR1 is MGHDK and CDR2 is SYGVNS in the germline V gene. Each CDR3 protein is one row after TCRdb ran MiXCR on the 5' RACE reads. The sample carries some 140,000 distinct CDR3 sequences, roughly 8.4% recorded once. Study findings and constraints: Researchers reportedly found disease-linked clones significantly enriched in matched ankylosing spondylitis synovial fluid. Characteristic, it appeared, of ankylosing spondylitis blood was a TCR beta motif of fewer than 10 highly homologous variants.

This clonotype has just a few counts. Its antigen is unidentified. This receptor was obtained from a male donor with ankylosing spondylitis. The sample taken for sequencing was synovial fluid, either unsorted or a sorted T cell fraction (not recorded which). V usage is TRBV25-1 and J usage is TRBJ2-2; weak D call: TRBD2 (5 bases). CDR3 sequence: CASSERRSSLNTGELFF. CDR3 bases: TGTGCCAGCAGTGAAAGGAGGAGCTCCCTTAACACCGGGGAGCTGTTTTTT.